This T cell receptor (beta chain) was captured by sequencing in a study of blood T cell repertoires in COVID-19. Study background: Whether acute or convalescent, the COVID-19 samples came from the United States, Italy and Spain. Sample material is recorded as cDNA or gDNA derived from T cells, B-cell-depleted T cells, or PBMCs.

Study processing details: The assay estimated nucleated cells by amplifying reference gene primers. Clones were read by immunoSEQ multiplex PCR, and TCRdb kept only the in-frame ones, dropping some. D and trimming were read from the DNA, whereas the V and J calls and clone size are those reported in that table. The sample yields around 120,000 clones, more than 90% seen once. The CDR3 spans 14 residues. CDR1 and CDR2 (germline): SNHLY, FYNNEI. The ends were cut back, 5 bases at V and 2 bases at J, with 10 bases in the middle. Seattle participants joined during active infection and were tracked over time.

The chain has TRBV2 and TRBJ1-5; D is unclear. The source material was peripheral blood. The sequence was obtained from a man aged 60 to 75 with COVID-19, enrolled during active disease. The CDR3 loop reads CASSYLAGNQPQHF. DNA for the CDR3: TGTGCCAGCAGTTATTTGGCAGGCAATCAGCCCCAGCATTTT.